The 28 T cell receptor beta chains below were found in one sample sequenced in a study of cytomegalovirus exposure and HLA in healthy donors. TCRdb's copy holds only in-frame clones and misses some; the assay was immunoSEQ multiplex PCR. The data hold roughly 260,000 clones, with almost 90% observed a single time. The sample taken for sequencing was PBMCs. The receptors shown here come from a woman in her late teens or twenties in good health and CMV-seronegative.

The V call is TRBV28, the J call TRBJ1-1, with D maybe TRBD1 (6 bases). Germline CDR1 reads MDHEN; CDR2 reads SYDVKM. V was trimmed by 7 bases and J by 8 bases, leaving 17 bases between them. This CDR3 is built from 13 residues. Here the CDR3 reads CASKLGGRDEAFF. CDR3 nucleotide sequence: TGTGCCAGCAAGCTAGGGGGAAGAGACGAAGCTTTCTTT.

The CDR3 is CASSFEHTNTEAFF. DNA for the CDR3: TGCGCCAGCAGCTTTGAACATACGAACACTGAAGCTTTCTTT. The J gene is TRBJ1-1, the V gene TRBV5-1, with D unclear. The CDR3 totals 14 residues. V shed 2 bases and J shed 1 base, with 9 bases lying between them. Germline V lookup: CDR1 SGHRS, CDR2 YFSETQ.

The V call is TRBV9, the J call TRBJ2-1; 9 bases align to TRBD2. Germline V gene lookup returns CDR1 SGDLS and CDR2 YYNGEE. Germline trimming cut 4 bases from V and 7 bases from J; bases unmatched to any gene: 9. This CDR3 comprises 15 residues. The CDR3 sequence is CASSQLAGDVNEQFF. The CDR3, as DNA: TGTGCCAGCAGCCAATTAGCGGGGGACGTTAATGAGCAGTTCTTC.

The chain joins TRBV7-2 to TRBJ1-4; D is possibly TRBD1 (6 bases). Germline CDR1 SGHTA, CDR2 FQGNSA. V lost 0 bases and J 5 bases, leaving 10 bases between the germline ends. The CDR3 consists of 15 residues. The CDR3 DNA is TGTGCCAGCAGCTTAGCAGGGGGTCCGAATGAAAAACTGTTTTTT. It specifies CASSLAGGPNEKLFF.

The genes are TRBV27 and TRBJ2-2; 9 bases agree with TRBD2. This CDR3 spans 16 amino acids. The V gene's germline CDR1 is MNHEY and CDR2 SMNVEV (reference sequence). The trim removed 5 bases at V and 4 bases at J, leaving 8 bases unmatched. CDR3 sequence reads: CASSLRLAESTGELFF. The CDR3 DNA reads TGTGCCAGCAGTCTCCGACTAGCGGAGTCCACCGGGGAGCTGTTTTTT.

This clone was found a few times. This sequence joins TRBV27 and TRBJ2-3; TRBD2 agrees at 10 bases. The V segment lost 2 bases and the J segment 3 bases; nucleotides outside the gene matches: 5. Germline V gene lookup returns CDR1 MNHEY and CDR2 SMNVEV (reference sequence). The CDR3 has 16 amino acids. CDR3 in amino acids: CASSLKRGGGTDTQYF. DNA of the CDR3: TGTGCCAGCAGTTTAAAGCGGGGGGGCGGTACAGATACGCAGTATTTT.

For the CDR3, the DNA is TGTGCCAGCAGCTTGGGACTAGTGCTAAACACAGATACGCAGTATTTT. Amino acid sequence: CASSLGLVLNTDTQYF. The chain combines TRBV5-5 with TRBJ2-3, with D perhaps matching TRBD2 (6 bases). This CDR3 spans 16 amino acids. Germline assignment: CDR1 SGHKS and CDR2 YYEKEE (reference sequence). The V and J ends lost 0 bases and 2 bases respectively, with 13 bases between them.

The V gene is TRBV5-5, the J gene TRBJ1-1, with D maybe TRBD1 (5 bases). The V gene's germline CDR1 is SGHKS and CDR2 YYEKEE (reference sequence). The CDR3 is 13 amino acids. Trimming took 3 bases from V and 2 from J, leaving 8 bases between them. DNA for the CDR3: TGTGCCAGCAGCTCAGACAGTAACACTGAAGCTTTCTTT. Protein product: CASSSDSNTEAFF.

This clone was seen a few times. The chain employs TRBV5-1 and TRBJ2-5; 10 bases match TRBD2. This CDR3 has 14 amino acids. Germline-derived CDR1 and CDR2 are SGHRS and YFSETQ. V lost 1 base and J lost 3; bases outside the gene matches: 0. This CDR3 reads CASSLTSGEETQYF. The CDR3, as DNA: TGCGCCAGCAGCTTGACTAGCGGGGAAGAGACCCAGTACTTC. Full variable domain (rest looked up from reference TRBV5-1 and TRBJ2-5): KAGVTQTPRYLIKTRGQQVTLSCSPISGHRSVSWYQQTPGQGLQFLFEYFSETQRNKGNFPGRFSGRQFSNSRSEMNVSTLELGDSALYLCASSLTSGEETQYFGPGTRLLVL.

The CDR3 sequence: CASSIGSEGPSYEQYF. In nucleotides, the CDR3 is TGTGCCAGTAGTATTGGCTCGGAGGGCCCCTCCTACGAGCAGTACTTC. The rearrangement joins TRBV19 to TRBJ2-7, with D possibly being TRBD2 (6 bases). This CDR3 comprises 16 residues. Germline V CDR1 and CDR2: LNHDA, SQIVND (reference sequence). V dropped 3 bases and J dropped 0 bases, with 15 bases sitting between them.

This clone has a single count. The CDR3 coding sequence is TGTGCCAGCAGTCTCACAGATACGCAGTATTTT. It specifies CASSLTDTQYF. V is TRBV28 and J is TRBJ2-3; no firm D call. Germline loops: CDR1 MDHEN, CDR2 SYDVKM. This CDR3 has 11 amino acids. With 5 bases removed from V and 2 bases from J, the gap between germline ends came to 2 bases.

The rearrangement links TRBV19 to TRBJ2-7; TRBD1 matches 9 bases. V shed 5 bases and J 3 bases; nucleotides not matched to a gene: 8. The CDR3 covers 15 residues. CDR1 is LNHDA and CDR2 is SQIVND in the germline V gene (reference sequence). The CDR3 loop reads CASSFGTGWVYEQYF. Here the CDR3 DNA reads TGTGCCAGTAGTTTCGGGACAGGGTGGGTCTACGAGCAGTACTTC.

This rearrangement joins TRBV7-9 to TRBJ2-1; TRBD1 matches at 10 bases. V lost 0 bases and J lost 6; bases outside the gene matches: 2. Germline lookup yields CDR1 SEHNR and CDR2 FQNEAQ (reference sequence). The CDR3 runs to 15 residues. CDR3: CASSLARTGGNEQFF. The CDR3 DNA sequence: TGTGCCAGCAGCTTAGCCAGGACAGGGGGCAATGAGCAGTTCTTC.

V usage is TRBV6-1 and J usage is TRBJ1-1, with unresolved D. With 5 bases removed from V and 8 bases from J, the gap between germline ends came to 9 bases. CDR1 is MNHNS and CDR2 is SASEGT in the germline V gene. The CDR3 length is 11 residues. The CDR3 DNA reads TGTGCCAGCAGTACTCACAGAGAAGCTTTCTTT. Amino acids: CASSTHREAFF.

DNA of the CDR3: TGCAGCGCCACCCTGCGGCAGTCGAACACTGAAGCTTTCTTT. Translated, it gives CSATLRQSNTEAFF. The chain recombines TRBV29-1 with TRBJ1-1; D is undetermined. The CDR3 sequence is 14 residues long. Germline values: CDR1 SQVTM, CDR2 ANQGSEA. The V end was cut by 7 bases, the J end by 1 base, with 16 bases between.

The chain joins TRBV15 to TRBJ2-4, with D possibly matching TRBD1 (6 bases). The CDR3 spans 14 residues. V was clipped by 1 base and J by 5 bases, with 9 bases between them. Looked up from germline, CDR1 is LNHNV and CDR2 is YYDKDF (reference sequence). The CDR3: CATSRGQVENIQYF. Written as DNA, the CDR3 is TGTGCCACCAGCAGAGGACAGGTTGAAAACATTCAGTACTTC.

The V call is TRBV4-1, the J call TRBJ2-7; D is possibly TRBD1 (5 bases). Germline assignment: CDR1 MGHRA and CDR2 YSYEKL. CDR3 size: 15 residues. Trimming left V 1 base short and J 2 bases short, with 12 bases between. The CDR3 DNA follows: TGCGCCAGCAGCCAAGCGGTGATAGGGGCCTACGAGCAGTACGTC. It specifies CASSQAVIGAYEQYV.

As regards this clone: A junction boundary mismatches the germline segment, possibly from a read error. This chain uses TRBV5-8 with TRBJ2-7; TRBD1 might be the D (6 bases). Germline-derived CDR1 and CDR2 are SGHTS and YDEGEE. The CDR3 is 12 residues long. The CDR3 spells CASSLTGYGQYF. Here the CDR3 DNA reads TGTGCCAGCAGCTTAACAGGGTACGGGCAGTACTTC.

V is TRBV19 and J is TRBJ1-2; 12 bases agree with TRBD1. Germline V gives CDR1 LNHDA, CDR2 SQIVND (reference sequence). V trimming: 3 bases; J trimming: 3 bases; junction bases outside the gene matches: 8. There are 17 residues in the CDR3. CDR3 DNA sequence: TGTGCCAGTAGTATCTCTCCGGGACAGGGGGCTGACTATGGCTACACCTTC. Protein product: CASSISPGQGADYGYTF. The full variable domain, completed using reference TRBV19 and TRBJ1-2, is DGGITQSPKYLFRKEGQNVTLSCEQNLNHDAMYWYRQDPGQGLRLIYYSQIVNDFQKGDIAEGYSVSREKKESFPLTVTSAQKNPTAFYLCASSISPGQGADYGYTFGSGTRLTVV.

The chain links TRBV28 to TRBJ1-1; TRBD1 matches 9 bases. The CDR3 covers 16 residues. Per germline, CDR1 MDHEN and CDR2 SYDVKM. Trimming took 6 bases from V and 1 from J; bases not matched to a gene: 9. The CDR3 region has the DNA TGTGCCAGCAGAACGCAACCGGGACAGGGGAACACTGAAGCTTTCTTT. Protein: CASRTQPGQGNTEAFF.

This chain uses TRBV5-1 with TRBJ1-1, with unresolved D. V dropped 0 bases and J dropped 1 base, with 7 bases sitting between them. This CDR3 comprises 14 residues. From germline, CDR1 is SGHRS and CDR2 YFSETQ. CDR3 loop: CASSLGAANTEAFF. The CDR3 bases are TGCGCCAGCAGCTTGGGCGCCGCGAACACTGAAGCTTTCTTT. Based on the CDR3 plus reference TRBV5-1 and TRBJ1-1, the full variable domain is KAGVTQTPRYLIKTRGQQVTLSCSPISGHRSVSWYQQTPGQGLQFLFEYFSETQRNKGNFPGRFSGRQFSNSRSEMNVSTLELGDSALYLCASSLGAANTEAFFGQGTRLTVV.

This clone turned up a few times. The V call is TRBV29-1, the J call TRBJ1-1; D is possibly TRBD1 (6 bases). The V gene lost 5 bases and the J gene lost 0 bases, with 10 bases spanning the gap. The CDR3 has 13 residues. Germline V gene lookup returns CDR1 SQVTM and CDR2 ANQGSEA. Written as DNA, the CDR3 is TGCAGCGTTCTCAACAGGGTGAACACTGAAGCTTTCTTT. As protein: CSVLNRVNTEAFF.

The chain combines TRBV5-8 with TRBJ1-5; the D is unclear. The ends were cut back, 0 bases at V and 7 bases at J, with 14 bases in the middle. Germline CDR1 is SGHTS and CDR2 is YDEGEE. The CDR3 is 15 residues long. The CDR3 bases are TGTGCCAGCAGCTTGGTATCGGGAGGACGGCAGCCCCAGCATTTT. As protein: CASSLVSGGRQPQHF.

J is TRBJ1-1 and V is TRBV7-2; D gene unclear. Germline V gene data show CDR1 as SGHTA and CDR2 as FQGNSA. The CDR3 has 15 residues. V lost 7 bases and J lost 1, with 16 bases in between. This CDR3 reads CASILPGYSNTEAFF. The CDR3 region has the DNA TGTGCCAGCATCCTTCCGGGGTATTCGAACACTGAAGCTTTCTTT. Full variable domain (outside the CDR3, taken from reference TRBV7-2 and TRBJ1-1): GAGVSQSPSNKVTEKGKDVELRCDPISGHTALYWYRQSLGQGLEFLIYFQGNSAPDKSGLPSDRFSAERTGGSVSTLTIQRTQQEDSAVYLCASILPGYSNTEAFFGQGTRLTVV.

The V gene is TRBV29-1, the J gene TRBJ2-1; D is unresolved. The CDR3 contains 14 residues. Trimming removed 3 bases at V and 0 bases at J, with 9 bases between. Germline CDR1 and CDR2: SQVTM and ANQGSEA. CDR3 bases: TGCAGCGTTGAGTTACGGAGCTCCTACAATGAGCAGTTCTTC. This translates into CSVELRSSYNEQFF.

V and J are TRBV11-3 and TRBJ1-1; 8 nucleotides agree with TRBD1. The CDR3 contains 15 residues. Unmatched junction bases numbered 13, after V lost 9 bases and J lost 4 bases. Per germline, CDR1 SGHNT and CDR2 YENEEA. CDR3 protein: CARGLSGGGGTEAFF. Written as DNA, the CDR3 is TGTGCCAGGGGATTATCAGGGGGCGGCGGCACTGAAGCTTTCTTT.

The rearrangement links TRBV6-5 to TRBJ2-5; 10 nucleotides align to TRBD2. Germline lookup yields CDR1 MNHEY and CDR2 SVGAGI. The CDR3 covers 14 residues. V lost 4 bases, J lost 2 bases, and 1 base stayed unmatched. The CDR3 is CASSWTSGQETQYF. DNA of the CDR3: TGTGCCAGCAGTTGGACTAGCGGACAAGAGACCCAGTACTTC.

This sequence joins TRBV11-2 and TRBJ2-2, with TRBD1 as a possible D gene (5 bases). The V end was cut by 4 bases, the J end by 7 bases, with 13 bases between. Looked up from germline, CDR1 is SGHAT and CDR2 is FQNNGV. The CDR3 is 14 amino acids. CDR3 DNA: TGTGCCAGCAGCTCCAGAAGGGGTATCGGGGAGCTGTTTTTT. Translated, it gives CASSSRRGIGELFF. Full variable domain (remainder filled in from reference TRBV11-2 and TRBJ2-2): EAGVAQSPRYKIIEKRQSVAFWCNPISGHATLYWYQQILGQGPKLLIQFQNNGVVDDSQLPKDRFSAERLKGVDSTLKIQPAKLEDSAVYLCASSSRRGIGELFFGEGSRLTVL.